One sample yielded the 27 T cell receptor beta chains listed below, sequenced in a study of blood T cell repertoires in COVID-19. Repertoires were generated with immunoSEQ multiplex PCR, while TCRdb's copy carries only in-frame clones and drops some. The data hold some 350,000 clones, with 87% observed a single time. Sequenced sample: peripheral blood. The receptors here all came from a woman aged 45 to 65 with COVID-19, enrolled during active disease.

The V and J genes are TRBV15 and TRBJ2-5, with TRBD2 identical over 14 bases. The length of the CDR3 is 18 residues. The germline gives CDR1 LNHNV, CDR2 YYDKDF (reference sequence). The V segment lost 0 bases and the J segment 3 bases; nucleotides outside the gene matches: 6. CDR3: CATSRERRLAGGKETQYF. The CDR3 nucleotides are TGTGCCACCAGCAGAGAGAGAAGACTAGCGGGAGGGAAAGAGACCCAGTACTTC.

The DNA for the CDR3 is TGTGCCAGCAGTTACTCGAATTTCGGGGGGGGTCAGCCCCAGCATTTT. Translated: CASSYSNFGGGQPQHF. The chain links TRBV6-2 or TRBV6-3 to TRBJ1-5, with D possibly being TRBD1 (5 bases). From germline, CDR1 is MNHEY and CDR2 SVGEGT. This CDR3 has 16 amino acids. V was clipped by 0 bases and J by 6 bases, with 15 bases between them.

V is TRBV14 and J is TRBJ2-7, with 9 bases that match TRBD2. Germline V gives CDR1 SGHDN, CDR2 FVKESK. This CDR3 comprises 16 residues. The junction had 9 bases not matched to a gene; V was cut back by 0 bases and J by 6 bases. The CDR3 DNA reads TGTGCCAGCAGCCAAGATCGGGCTAGCGGGGCCCCCGAGCAGTACTTC. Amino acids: CASSQDRASGAPEQYF.

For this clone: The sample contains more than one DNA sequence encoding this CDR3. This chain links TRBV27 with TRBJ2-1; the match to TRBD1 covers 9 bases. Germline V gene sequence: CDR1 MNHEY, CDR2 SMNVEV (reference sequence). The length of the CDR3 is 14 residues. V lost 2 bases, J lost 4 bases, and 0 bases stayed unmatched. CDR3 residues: CASSLGTGYNEQFF. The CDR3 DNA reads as TGTGCCAGCAGTTTAGGGACAGGGTACAATGAGCAGTTCTTC.

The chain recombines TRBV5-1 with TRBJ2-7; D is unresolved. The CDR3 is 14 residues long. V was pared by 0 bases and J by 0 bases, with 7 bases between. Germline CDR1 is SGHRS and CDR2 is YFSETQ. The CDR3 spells CASSLVADSYEQYF. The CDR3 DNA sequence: TGCGCCAGCAGCTTGGTCGCGGACTCCTACGAGCAGTACTTC.

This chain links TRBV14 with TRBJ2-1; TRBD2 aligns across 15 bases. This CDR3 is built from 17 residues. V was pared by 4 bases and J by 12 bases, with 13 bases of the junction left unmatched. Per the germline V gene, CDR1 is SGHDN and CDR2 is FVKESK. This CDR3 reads CASSRGLAGGITMRQFF. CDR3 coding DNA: TGTGCCAGCAGCCGAGGACTAGCGGGAGGGATAACAATGAGGCAGTTCTTC.

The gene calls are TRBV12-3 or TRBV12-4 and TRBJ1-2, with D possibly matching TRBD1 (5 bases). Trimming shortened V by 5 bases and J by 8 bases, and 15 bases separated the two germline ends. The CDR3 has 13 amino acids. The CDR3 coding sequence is TGTGCCAGCAGTACCACGGGGGTGGACGGCTACACCTTC. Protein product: CASSTTGVDGYTF.

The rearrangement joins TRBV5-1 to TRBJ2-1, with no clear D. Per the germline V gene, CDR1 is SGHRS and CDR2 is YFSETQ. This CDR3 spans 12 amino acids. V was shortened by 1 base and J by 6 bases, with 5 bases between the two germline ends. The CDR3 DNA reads TGCGCCAGCAGCTTGCCTCGCAATGAGCAGTTCTTC. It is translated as CASSLPRNEQFF.

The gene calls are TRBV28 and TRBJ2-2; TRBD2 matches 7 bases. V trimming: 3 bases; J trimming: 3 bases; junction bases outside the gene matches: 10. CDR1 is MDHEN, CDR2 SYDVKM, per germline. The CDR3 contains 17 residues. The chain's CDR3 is CASSFVYAGDHTGELFF. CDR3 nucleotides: TGTGCCAGCAGTTTCGTCTACGCGGGAGATCACACCGGGGAGCTGTTTTTT.

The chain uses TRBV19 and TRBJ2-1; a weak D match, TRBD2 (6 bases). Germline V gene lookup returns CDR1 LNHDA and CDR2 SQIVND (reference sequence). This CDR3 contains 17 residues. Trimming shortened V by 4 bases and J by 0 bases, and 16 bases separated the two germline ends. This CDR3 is CASSTRPSASSYNEQFF. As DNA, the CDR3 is TGTGCCAGTAGTACGCGCCCTAGCGCAAGCTCCTACAATGAGCAGTTCTTC.

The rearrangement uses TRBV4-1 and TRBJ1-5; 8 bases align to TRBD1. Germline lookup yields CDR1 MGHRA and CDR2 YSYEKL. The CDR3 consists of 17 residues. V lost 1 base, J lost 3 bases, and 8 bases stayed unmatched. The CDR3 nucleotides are TGCGCCAGCAGCCAAGGAGTAAGGACAGGGCCCAATCAGCCCCAGCATTTT. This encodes CASSQGVRTGPNQPQHF.

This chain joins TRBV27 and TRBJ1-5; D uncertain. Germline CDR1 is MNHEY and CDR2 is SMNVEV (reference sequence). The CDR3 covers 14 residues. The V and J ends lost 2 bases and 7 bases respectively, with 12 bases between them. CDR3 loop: CASSLLAGPQPQHF. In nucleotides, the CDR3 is TGTGCCAGCAGTTTACTTGCAGGCCCCCAGCCCCAGCATTTT.

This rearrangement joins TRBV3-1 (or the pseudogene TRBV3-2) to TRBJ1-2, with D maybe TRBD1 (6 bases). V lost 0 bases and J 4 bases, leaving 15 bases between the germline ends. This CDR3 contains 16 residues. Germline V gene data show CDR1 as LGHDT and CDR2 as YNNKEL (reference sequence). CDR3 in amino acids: CASSQETQGPGYGYTF. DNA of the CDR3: TGTGCCAGCAGCCAAGAGACCCAGGGGCCTGGCTATGGCTACACCTTC.

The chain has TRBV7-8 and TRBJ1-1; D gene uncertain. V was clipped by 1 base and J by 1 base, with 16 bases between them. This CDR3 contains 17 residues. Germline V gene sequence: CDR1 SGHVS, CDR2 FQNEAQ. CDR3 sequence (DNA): TGTGCCAGCAGCTTAGAGTTGACGGCTGGGAGGAACACTGAAGCTTTCTTT. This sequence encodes CASSLELTAGRNTEAFF.

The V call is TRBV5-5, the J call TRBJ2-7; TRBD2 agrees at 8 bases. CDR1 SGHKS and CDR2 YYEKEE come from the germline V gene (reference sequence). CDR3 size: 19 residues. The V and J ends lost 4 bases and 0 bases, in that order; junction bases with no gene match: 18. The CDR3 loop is CASSPGGGSGRALSYEQYF. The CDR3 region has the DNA TGTGCCAGCAGCCCCGGGGGGGGAAGCGGCCGAGCCCTCTCCTACGAGCAGTACTTC.

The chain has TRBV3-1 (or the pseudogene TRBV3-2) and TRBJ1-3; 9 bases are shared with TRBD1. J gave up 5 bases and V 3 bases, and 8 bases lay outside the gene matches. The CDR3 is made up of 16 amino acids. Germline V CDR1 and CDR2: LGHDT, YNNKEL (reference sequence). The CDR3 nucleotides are TGTGCCAGCAGCCAGGAAGACAGGGGGGTAAGAAACACCATATATTTT. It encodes CASSQEDRGVRNTIYF.

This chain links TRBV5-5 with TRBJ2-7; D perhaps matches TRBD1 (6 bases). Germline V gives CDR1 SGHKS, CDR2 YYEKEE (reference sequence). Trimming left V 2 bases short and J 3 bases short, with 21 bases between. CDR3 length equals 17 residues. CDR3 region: CASSLIAWGPRGYEQYF. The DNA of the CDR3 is TGTGCCAGCAGCTTAATAGCCTGGGGACCCAGGGGCTACGAGCAGTACTTC.

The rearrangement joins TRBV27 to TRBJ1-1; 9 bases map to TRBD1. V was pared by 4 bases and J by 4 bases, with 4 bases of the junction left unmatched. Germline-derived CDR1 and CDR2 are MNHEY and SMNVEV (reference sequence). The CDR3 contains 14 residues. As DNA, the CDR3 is TGTGCCAGCAGTTCGGGACAGGGCCCCACTGAAGCTTTCTTT. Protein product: CASSSGQGPTEAFF.

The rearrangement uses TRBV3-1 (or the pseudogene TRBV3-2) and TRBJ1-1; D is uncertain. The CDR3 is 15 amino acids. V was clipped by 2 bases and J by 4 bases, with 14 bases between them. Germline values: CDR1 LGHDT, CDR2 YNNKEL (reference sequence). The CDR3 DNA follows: TGTGCCAGCAGCCAATTTGGGAGGAAGGGCACTGAAGCTTTCTTT. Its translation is CASSQFGRKGTEAFF.

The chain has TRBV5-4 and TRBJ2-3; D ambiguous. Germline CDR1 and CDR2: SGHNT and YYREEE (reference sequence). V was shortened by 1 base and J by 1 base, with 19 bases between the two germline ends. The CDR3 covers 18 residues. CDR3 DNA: TGTGCCAGCAGCTTGAAGAGGCTATCTCGCCTCCGCACAGATACGCAGTATTTT. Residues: CASSLKRLSRLRTDTQYF.

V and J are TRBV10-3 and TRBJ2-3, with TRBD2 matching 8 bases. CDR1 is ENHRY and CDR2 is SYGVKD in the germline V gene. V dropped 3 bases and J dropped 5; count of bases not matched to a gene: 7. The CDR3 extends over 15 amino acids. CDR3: CAISDAGRALDTQYF. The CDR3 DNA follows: TGTGCCATCAGTGATGCCGGGAGGGCCTTAGATACGCAGTATTTT.

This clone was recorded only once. CDR3 amino acids: CASSVGLAGVDEQFF. In DNA form, the CDR3 reads TGTGCCAGCAGCGTTGGACTAGCGGGAGTGGATGAGCAGTTCTTC. This chain uses TRBV7-9 with TRBJ2-1; TRBD2 matches at 13 bases. CDR3 length equals 15 residues. J lost 8 bases, V lost 5 bases, and 6 bases had no gene match. Germline CDR1 SEHNR, CDR2 FQNEAQ (reference sequence).

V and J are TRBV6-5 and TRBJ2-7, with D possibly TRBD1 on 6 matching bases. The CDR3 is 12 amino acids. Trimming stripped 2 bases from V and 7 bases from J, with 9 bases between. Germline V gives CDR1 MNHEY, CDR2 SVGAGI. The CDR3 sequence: CASSYPTGEQYF. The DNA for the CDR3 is TGTGCCAGCAGTTACCCCACAGGGGAGCAGTACTTC.

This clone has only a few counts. Here the CDR3 reads CASNSKSGVGTEAFF. DNA for the CDR3: TGTGCCAGCAATTCAAAATCGGGGGTCGGCACTGAAGCTTTCTTT. The rearrangement joins TRBV11-2 to TRBJ1-1; tentative D call: TRBD1 (5 bases). With 7 bases removed from V and 4 bases from J, the gap between germline ends came to 19 bases. Germline CDR1 is SGHAT and CDR2 is FQNNGV. The CDR3 has 15 residues. Filled out from reference TRBV11-2 and TRBJ1-1, the complete variable domain reads EAGVAQSPRYKIIEKRQSVAFWCNPISGHATLYWYQQILGQGPKLLIQFQNNGVVDDSQLPKDRFSAERLKGVDSTLKIQPAKLEDSAVYLCASNSKSGVGTEAFFGQGTRLTVV.

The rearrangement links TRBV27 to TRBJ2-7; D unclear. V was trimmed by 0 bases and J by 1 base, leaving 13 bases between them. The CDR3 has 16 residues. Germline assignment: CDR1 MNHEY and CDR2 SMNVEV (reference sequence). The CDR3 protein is CASSLSGAHLSYEQYF. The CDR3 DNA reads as TGTGCCAGCAGTTTATCGGGCGCACATCTTTCCTACGAGCAGTACTTC.

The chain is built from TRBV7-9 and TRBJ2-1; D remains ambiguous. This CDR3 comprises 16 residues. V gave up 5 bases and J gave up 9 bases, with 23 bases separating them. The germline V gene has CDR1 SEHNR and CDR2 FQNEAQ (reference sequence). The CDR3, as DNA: TGTGCCAGCAGCCCCCTCCCGGTTAGACTCCTCAGTGAGCAGTTCTTC. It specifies CASSPLPVRLLSEQFF. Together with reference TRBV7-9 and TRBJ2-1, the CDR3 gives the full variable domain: DTGVSQNPRHKITKRGQNVTFRCDPISEHNRLYWYRQTLGQGPEFLTYFQNEAQLEKSRLLSDRFSAERPKGSFSTLEIQRTEQGDSAMYLCASSPLPVRLLSEQFFGPGTRLTVL.

This CDR3 reads CASSESAGVGTDTQYF. In DNA, the CDR3 is TGTGCCAGCAGTGAATCGGCCGGGGTAGGCACAGATACGCAGTATTTT. The genes are TRBV6-1 and TRBJ2-3; TRBD2 is a possible D gene (5 bases). V was clipped by 2 bases and J by 1 base, with 13 bases between them. Germline lookup yields CDR1 MNHNS and CDR2 SASEGT. The CDR3 length is 16 residues.